The clone carrying this T cell receptor (beta chain) was seen repeatedly, ten times or more. Purified naive CD4+ T cells were depleted of CD25+ Tregs. Trimming shortened V by 8 bases and J by 0 bases, and 15 bases separated the two germline ends. The CDR3 sequence is 14 residues long. Germline V gene data show CDR1 as DFQATT and CDR2 as SNEGSKA (reference sequence). Constant-region reverse primers amplified full-length variable regions, followed by semi-nested Nested Universal Primer A PCR. TCRdb re-derived calls from the 5' RACE reads in MiXCR, one entry per CDR3 protein. This sample has roughly 38,000 distinct CDR3 sequences; over 15% occur once, and the top ten carry 2.5% to 3%.

V gene TRBV20-1 combines with J gene TRBJ2-3, with TRBD2 as a possible D gene (5 bases). The TCR sequence derives from a female donor with breast cancer. The sample was naive CD4+ T cells sorted from a lymph node. Subset reported: naive CD4+ T cells, CD4+CD45RA+CD25-. CDR3 nucleotides: TGCAGTACGTGGGCTAGCCAGAGCACAGATACGCAGTATTTT. It encodes CSTWASQSTDTQYF.